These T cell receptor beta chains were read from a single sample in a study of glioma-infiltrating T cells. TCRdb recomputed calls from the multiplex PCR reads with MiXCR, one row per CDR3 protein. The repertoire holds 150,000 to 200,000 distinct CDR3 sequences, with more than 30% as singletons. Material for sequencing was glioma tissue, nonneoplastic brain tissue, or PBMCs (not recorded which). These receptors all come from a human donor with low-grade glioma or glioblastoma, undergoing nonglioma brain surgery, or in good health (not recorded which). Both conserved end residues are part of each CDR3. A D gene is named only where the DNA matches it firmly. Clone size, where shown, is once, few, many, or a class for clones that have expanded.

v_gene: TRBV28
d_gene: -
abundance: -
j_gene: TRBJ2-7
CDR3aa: CASSFRLSYEQYF
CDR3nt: TGTGCCAGCAGTTTCCGACTATCCTACGAGCAGTACTTC

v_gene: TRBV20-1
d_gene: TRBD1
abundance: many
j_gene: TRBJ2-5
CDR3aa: CSAMPLLTGEQETQYF
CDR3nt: TGCAGTGCTATGCCCCTGCTAACAGGGGAACAAGAGACCCAGTACTTC

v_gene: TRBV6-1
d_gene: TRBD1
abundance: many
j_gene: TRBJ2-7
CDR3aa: CASLRGQDYYEQYF
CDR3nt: TGTGCCAGCCTCCGGGGACAGGACTACTACGAGCAGTACTTC

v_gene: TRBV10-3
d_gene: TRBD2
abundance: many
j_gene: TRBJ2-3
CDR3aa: CAISDPPTAGGLGDTQYF
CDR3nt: TGTGCCATCAGTGACCCACCCACAGCGGGAGGGCTAGGAGATACGCAGTATTTT

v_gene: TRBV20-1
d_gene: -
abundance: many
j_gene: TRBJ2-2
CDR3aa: CSASSGPGDTNTGELFF
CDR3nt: TGCAGTGCTTCCTCTGGTCCCGGGGATACAAACACCGGGGAGCTGTTTTTT

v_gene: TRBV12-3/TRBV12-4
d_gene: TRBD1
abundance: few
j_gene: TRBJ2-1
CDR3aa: CASSRQGEQFF
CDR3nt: TGTGCCAGCAGTCGACAGGGGGAGCAGTTCTTC

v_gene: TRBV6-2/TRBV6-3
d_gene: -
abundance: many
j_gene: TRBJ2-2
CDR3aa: CASSYISGSIGELFF
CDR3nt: TGTGCCAGCAGTTACATAAGCGGCTCAATCGGGGAGCTGTTTTTT

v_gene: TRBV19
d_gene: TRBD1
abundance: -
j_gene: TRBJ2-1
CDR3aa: CASSVDRELIMNEQFF
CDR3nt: TGTGCCAGTAGTGTCGACAGGGAATTGATTATGAATGAGCAGTTCTTC

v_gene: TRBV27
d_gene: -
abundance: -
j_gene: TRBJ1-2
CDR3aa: CASSLGLPDYGYTF
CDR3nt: TGTGCCAGCAGTTTAGGACTCCCAGACTATGGCTACACCTTC

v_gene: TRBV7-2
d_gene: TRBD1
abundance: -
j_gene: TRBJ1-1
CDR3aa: CVSTLQGDTEAFF
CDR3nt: TGTGTAAGCACCTTACAGGGGGACACTGAAGCTTTCTTT

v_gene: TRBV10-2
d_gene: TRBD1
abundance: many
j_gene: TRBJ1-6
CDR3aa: CAGGQGGNSPLHF
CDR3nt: TGCGCCGGGGGACAGGGCGGTAATTCACCCCTCCACTTT

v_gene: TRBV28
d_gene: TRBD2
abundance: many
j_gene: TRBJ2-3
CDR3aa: CASSLPSAGGPDTQYF
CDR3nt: TGTGCCAGCAGTTTACCCTCGGCGGGAGGGCCTGATACGCAGTATTTT

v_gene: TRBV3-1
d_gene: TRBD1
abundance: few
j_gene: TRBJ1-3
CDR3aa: CASSNHRGRGNTIYF
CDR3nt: TGTGCCAGCAGTAATCACAGGGGCCGCGGAAACACCATATATTTT

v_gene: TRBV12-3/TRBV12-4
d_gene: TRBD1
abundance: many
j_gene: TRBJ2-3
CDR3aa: CASSLYKTGSTDTQYF
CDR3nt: TGTGCCAGCAGTTTATATAAGACAGGGTCTACAGATACGCAGTATTTT

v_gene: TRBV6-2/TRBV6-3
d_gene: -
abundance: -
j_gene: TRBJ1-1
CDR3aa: CASSYSRRGAEAFF
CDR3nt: TGTGCCAGCAGTTACTCTAGGAGGGGGGCTGAAGCTTTCTTT

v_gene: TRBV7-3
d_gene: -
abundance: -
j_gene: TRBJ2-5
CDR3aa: CASRPGQFIVTQSF
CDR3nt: TGTGCCAGCAGACCGGGCCAGTTTATTGTGACCCAGTCCTTC

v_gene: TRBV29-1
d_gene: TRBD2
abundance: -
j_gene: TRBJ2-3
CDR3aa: CSVQGLAGARADTQYF
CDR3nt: TGCAGCGTCCAAGGACTAGCGGGAGCTCGGGCAGATACGCAGTATTTT

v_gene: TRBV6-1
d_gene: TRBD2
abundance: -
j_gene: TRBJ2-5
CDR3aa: CASRREGLGTQYF
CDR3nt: TGTGCCAGCAGACGGGAGGGCCTAGGGACCCAGTACTTC

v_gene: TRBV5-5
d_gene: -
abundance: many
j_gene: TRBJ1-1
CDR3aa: CASSLNGAEAFF
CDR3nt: TGTGCCAGCAGCTTGAATGGTGCTGAAGCTTTCTTT

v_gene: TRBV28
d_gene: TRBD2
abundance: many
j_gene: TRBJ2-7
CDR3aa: CASRPGLAGGGEQYF
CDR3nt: TGTGCCAGCAGACCTGGACTAGCGGGAGGGGGTGAGCAGTACTTC

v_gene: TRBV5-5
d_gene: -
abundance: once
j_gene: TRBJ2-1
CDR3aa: CASSFERLSGEQFF
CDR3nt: TGTGCCAGCAGCTTTGAACGTCTTTCGGGTGAGCAGTTCTTC

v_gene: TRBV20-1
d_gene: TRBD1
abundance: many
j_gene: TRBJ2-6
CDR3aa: CSAKNNIPGQGSGANVLTF
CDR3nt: TGCAGTGCTAAAAACAACATACCGGGACAGGGATCCGGGGCCAACGTCCTGACTTTC

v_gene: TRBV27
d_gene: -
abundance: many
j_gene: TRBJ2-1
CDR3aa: CASSPLGQLGRDEQFF
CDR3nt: TGTGCCAGCAGTCCCCTGGGGCAATTGGGTCGGGATGAGCAGTTCTTC

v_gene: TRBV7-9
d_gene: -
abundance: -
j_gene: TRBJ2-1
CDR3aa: CASKKTGNEQFF
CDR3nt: TGTGCCAGCAAAAAAACGGGAAATGAGCAGTTCTTC

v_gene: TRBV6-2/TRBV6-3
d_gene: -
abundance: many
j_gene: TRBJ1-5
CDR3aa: CASTARPLEIGQPQHF
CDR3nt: TGTGCCAGCACCGCTCGTCCGTTAGAGATTGGTCAGCCCCAGCATTTT

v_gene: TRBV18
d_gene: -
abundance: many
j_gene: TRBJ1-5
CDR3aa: CASSPGPGQPQHF
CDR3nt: TGTGCCAGCTCACCAGGTCCGGGTCAGCCCCAGCATTTT

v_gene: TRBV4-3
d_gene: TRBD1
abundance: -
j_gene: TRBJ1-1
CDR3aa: CASSQDRPTGGSTEAFF
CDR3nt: TGCGCCAGCAGCCAAGATAGGCCGACAGGGGGGAGCACTGAAGCCTTCTTT

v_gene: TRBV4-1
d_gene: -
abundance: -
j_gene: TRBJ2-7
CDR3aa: CASSQPISSGFNYEQYF
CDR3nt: TGCGCCAGCAGCCAACCCATCAGTTCAGGGTTTAACTACGAGCAGTACTTC

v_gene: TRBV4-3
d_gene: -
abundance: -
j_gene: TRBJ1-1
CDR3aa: CASSQDGWGENTEAFF
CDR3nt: TGCGCCAGCAGCCAAGACGGATGGGGAGAGAACACTGAAGCTTTCTTT

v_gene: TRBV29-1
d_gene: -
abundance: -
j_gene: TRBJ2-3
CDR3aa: CSVNKGNTDTQYF
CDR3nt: TGCAGCGTTAATAAGGGGAACACAGATACGCAGTATTTT

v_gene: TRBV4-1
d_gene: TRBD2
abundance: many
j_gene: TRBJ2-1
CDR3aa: CASSQAPAGYNEQFF
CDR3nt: TGCGCCAGCAGCCAAGCTCCAGCGGGGTACAATGAGCAGTTCTTC

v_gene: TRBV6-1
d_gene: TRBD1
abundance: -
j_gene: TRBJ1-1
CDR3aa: CVSSYGDRVKTEAFF
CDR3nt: TGTGTCAGCAGTTACGGAGACAGGGTGAAAACTGAAGCTTTCTTT

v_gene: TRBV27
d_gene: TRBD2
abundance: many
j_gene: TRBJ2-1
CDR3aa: CASRRPGLAFNEQFF
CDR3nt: TGTGCCAGCAGAAGACCGGGACTAGCATTCAATGAGCAGTTCTTC

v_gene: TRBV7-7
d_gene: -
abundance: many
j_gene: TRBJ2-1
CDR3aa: CASSPSGSYNEQFF
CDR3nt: TGTGCTAGCAGCCCCAGCGGGTCCTACAATGAGCAGTTCTTC

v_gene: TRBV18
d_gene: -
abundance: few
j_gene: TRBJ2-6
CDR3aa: CASSPLGAGSGANVLTF
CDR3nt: TGTGCCAGCTCACCACTGGGGGCTGGCTCTGGGGCCAACGTCCTGACTTTC

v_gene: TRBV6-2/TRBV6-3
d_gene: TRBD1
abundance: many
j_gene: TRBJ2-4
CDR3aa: CASSWTGYDIQYF
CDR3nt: TGTGCCAGCAGTTGGACAGGTTACGACATTCAGTACTTC

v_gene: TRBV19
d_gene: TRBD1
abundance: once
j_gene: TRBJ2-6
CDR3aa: CASTTSLRDSSGANVLAF
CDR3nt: TGTGCCAGTACCACGTCCCTCCGGGACAGCTCTGGGGCCAACGTCCTGGCTTTC

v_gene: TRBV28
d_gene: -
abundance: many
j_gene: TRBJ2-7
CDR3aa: CASSLEGDNYEQYF
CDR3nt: TGTGCCAGCAGTTTAGAAGGGGACAACTACGAGCAGTACTTC

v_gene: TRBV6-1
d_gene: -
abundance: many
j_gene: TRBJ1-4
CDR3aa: CASSFDQANEKLFF
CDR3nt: TGTGCCAGCAGTTTCGATCAGGCTAATGAAAAACTGTTTTTT

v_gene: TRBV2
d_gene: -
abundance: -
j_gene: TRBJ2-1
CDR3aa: CASRKARSSYNEQFF
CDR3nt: TGTGCCAGCAGGAAAGCGCGATCCTCCTACAATGAGCAGTTCTTC

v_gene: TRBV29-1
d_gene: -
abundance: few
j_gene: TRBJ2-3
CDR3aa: CSGAYWTVVDGDTQYF
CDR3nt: TGCAGCGGAGCGTACTGGACCGTAGTGGATGGAGATACGCAGTATTTT

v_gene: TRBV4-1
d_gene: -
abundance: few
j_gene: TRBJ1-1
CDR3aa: CASSQFWGEALGTEAFF
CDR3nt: TGCGCCAGCAGCCAATTTTGGGGGGAGGCCCTTGGGACTGAAGCTTTCTTT

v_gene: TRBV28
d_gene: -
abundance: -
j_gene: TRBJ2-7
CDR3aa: CASSLSSYDQYF
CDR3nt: TGTGCCAGCAGCCTTAGCTCCTATGATCAGTACTTC

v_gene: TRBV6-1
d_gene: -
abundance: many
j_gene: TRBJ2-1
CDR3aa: CASSELLGRNEQFF
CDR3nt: TGTGCCAGCAGTGAGCTTTTAGGGAGGAATGAGCAGTTCTTC

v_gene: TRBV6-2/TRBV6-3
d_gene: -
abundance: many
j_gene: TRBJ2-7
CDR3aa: CASSYPSRDRAYEQYF
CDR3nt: TGTGCCAGCAGTTACCCCTCCCGGGATCGGGCCTACGAGCAGTACTTC

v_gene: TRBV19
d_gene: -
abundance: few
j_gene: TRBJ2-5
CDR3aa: CASSPGGQETQYF
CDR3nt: TGTGCCAGTAGTCCAGGAGGCCAAGAGACCCAGTACTTC

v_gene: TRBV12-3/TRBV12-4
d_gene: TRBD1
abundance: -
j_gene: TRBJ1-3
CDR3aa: CASSFPALGQGNIWRDTIYF
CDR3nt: TGTGCCAGCAGTTTTCCTGCGCTGGGACAGGGGAATATCTGGAGAGACACCATATATTTT

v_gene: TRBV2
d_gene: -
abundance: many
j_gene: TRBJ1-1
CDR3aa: CASSPGSGLMNTEAFF
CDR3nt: TGTGCCAGCAGTCCAGGGTCGGGGTTGATGAACACTGAAGCTTTCTTT

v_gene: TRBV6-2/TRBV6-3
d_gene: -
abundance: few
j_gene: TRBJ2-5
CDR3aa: CASSMGAQETQYF
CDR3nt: TGTGCCAGCAGCATGGGAGCTCAAGAGACCCAGTACTTC